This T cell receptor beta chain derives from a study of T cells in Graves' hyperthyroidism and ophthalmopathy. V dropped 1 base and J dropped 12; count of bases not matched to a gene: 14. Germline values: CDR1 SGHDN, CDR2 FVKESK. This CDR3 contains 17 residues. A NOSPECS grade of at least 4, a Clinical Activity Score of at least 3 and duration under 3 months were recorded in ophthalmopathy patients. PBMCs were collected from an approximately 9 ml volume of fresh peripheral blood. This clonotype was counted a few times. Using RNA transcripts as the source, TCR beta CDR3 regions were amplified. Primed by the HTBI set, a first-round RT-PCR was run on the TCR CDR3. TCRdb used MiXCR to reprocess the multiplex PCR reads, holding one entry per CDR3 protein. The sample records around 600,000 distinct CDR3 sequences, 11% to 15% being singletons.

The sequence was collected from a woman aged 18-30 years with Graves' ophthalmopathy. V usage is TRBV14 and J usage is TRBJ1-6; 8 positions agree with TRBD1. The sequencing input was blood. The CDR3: CASSQVRDRSFFVPLHF. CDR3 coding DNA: TGTGCCAGCAGCCAAGTTCGGGACAGGAGCTTTTTTGTACCCCTCCACTTT. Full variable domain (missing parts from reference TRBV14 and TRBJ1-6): EAGVTQFPSHSVIEKGQTVTLRCDPISGHDNLYWYRRVMGKEIKFLLHFVKESKQDESGMPNNRFLAERTGGTYSTLKVQPAELEDSGVYFCASSQVRDRSFFVPLHFGNGTRLTVT.